The 8 T cell receptor beta chains reported below all come from one sample, sequenced in a study of blood T cell repertoires in COVID-19 (dated by TCRdb to 2020 to 2021). Receptor libraries were prepared by the immunoSEQ multiplex PCR assay. Not all clones reach the TCRdb copy of this immuneACCESS table, which keeps in-frame sequences only. Checked studies attribute under half of the gap to unresolved V genes and leave the rest unexplained. The sample table holds just over 95,000 clones, of which about 80% were seen once. The top ten clonotypes cover 15% to 20% of the sample. The sample comprised peripheral blood. These receptors came from an older man with acute or convalescent COVID-19.

The V call is TRBV19, the J call TRBJ1-1; 8 bases fit TRBD1. The J segment lost 10 bases and the V segment lost 5 bases, leaving 6 bases of the junction unmatched. The CDR3 sequence is 12 residues long. Germline lookup yields CDR1 LNHDA and CDR2 SQIVND (reference sequence). CDR3 sequence (DNA): TGTGCCAGTAGTGTACGACAGGGGCGAGCTTTCTTT. Protein product: CASSVRQGRAFF.

The chain employs TRBV2 and TRBJ1-2; the D gene is possibly TRBD1 (5 bases). Trimming left V 8 bases short and J 4 bases short, with 8 bases between. CDR3 length: 11 amino acids. CDR1 and CDR2 (germline): SNHLY, FYNNEI. The CDR3 coding sequence is TGTGCCAGCGGGGGGGGCTATGGCTACACCTTC. This translates into CASGGGYGYTF.

CDR3 sequence (DNA): TGTGCCACCAGCAAACCGACAGGGGGAACGGAAAAACTGTTTTTT. Translated: CATSKPTGGTEKLFF. This chain links TRBV15 with TRBJ1-4; 9 bases line up with TRBD1. V lost 4 bases, J lost 8 bases, and 8 bases stayed unmatched. The CDR3 contains 15 residues. Germline CDR1 is LNHNV and CDR2 is YYDKDF (reference sequence).

This chain connects TRBV28 to TRBJ1-1; D may be TRBD1 (5 bases). Germline V CDR1 and CDR2: MDHEN, SYDVKM. V shed 2 bases and J shed 5 bases, with 12 bases lying between them. The CDR3 totals 14 residues. CDR3 DNA: TGTGCCAGCAGTTTAAAAGGGGTGGGTACTGAAGCTTTCTTT. Its protein is CASSLKGVGTEAFF.

The gene calls are TRBV3-1 (or the pseudogene TRBV3-2) and TRBJ2-1; 9 positions agree with TRBD2. Germline V gene sequence: CDR1 LGHDT, CDR2 YNNKEL (reference sequence). Unmatched junction bases numbered 7, after V lost 2 bases and J lost 5 bases. The CDR3 consists of 16 residues. DNA for the CDR3: TGTGCCAGCAGCCAATCTAGGACTAGCGCTGACAATGAGCAGTTCTTC. It codes for CASSQSRTSADNEQFF.

The V gene is TRBV28, the J gene TRBJ2-7, with TRBD2 matching 8 bases. Germline V CDR1 and CDR2: MDHEN, SYDVKM. CDR3 length: 15 residues. J lost 4 bases, V lost 1 base, and 6 bases had no gene match. As DNA, the CDR3 is TGTGCCAGCAGTTTATCTTCGGGGGGGAGTTACGAGCAGTACTTC. Residues: CASSLSSGGSYEQYF.

This chain uses TRBV5-8 with TRBJ1-1, with D hard to call. This CDR3 spans 11 amino acids. The V end was cut by 4 bases, the J end by 4 bases, with 5 bases between. Germline CDR1 is SGHTS and CDR2 is YDEGEE. CDR3 residues: CASSQVTEAFF. The CDR3 DNA follows: TGTGCCAGCAGCCAGGTCACTGAAGCTTTCTTT.

This chain uses TRBV18 with TRBJ2-1; D uncertain. Trimming left V 3 bases short and J 6 bases short, with 15 bases between. CDR1 KGHSH and CDR2 LQKENI come from the germline V gene. There are 15 residues in the CDR3. CDR3 coding DNA: TGTGCCAGCTCACCCGTTCGTGGAGTCGGCAATGAGCAGTTCTTC. Its translation: CASSPVRGVGNEQFF.